This TCR beta chain derives from a study of OX40 agonist ivuxolimab in advanced cancers. General study results and limits: Expanded clones tended on average to be more numerous among CD8+ T cells than CD4+.

The method was immunoSEQ multiplex PCR; TCRdb's version includes in-frame clones alone and lacks a portion of them. The sample records about 81,000 clones, roughly 91% being singletons. With regard to this clone: What it binds is not known.

This clonotype originated in an adult with an advanced solid tumor such as melanoma, head and neck, liver or kidney cancer. The sequences come from CD4+ or CD8+ T cells sorted from blood, collected in a trial of the OX40 agonist ivuxolimab.

CDR3 sequence (DNA): TGTGCCAGCAGCCCCCGTGAGGGGGGCTCGAGCACAGATACGCAGTATTTT. It codes for CASSPREGGSSTDTQYF. The chain links TRBV11-3 to TRBJ2-3; perhaps D is TRBD1 or TRBD2 (6 bases each). V was trimmed by 5 bases and J by 0 bases, leaving 18 bases between them. The CDR3 totals 17 residues. From germline, CDR1 is SGHNT and CDR2 YENEEA.